This record looks at one T cell receptor beta chain sequence and its context. Participants spanned ages about 18 to 100 years and resided in 24 US areas. Clinical histories supplied by participants themselves formed the basis of cohort assignment. This specimen comes from a study of blood T cell repertoires in COVID-19. Overall study: Nucleic acid was either cDNA or gDNA, and it came from T cells, B-cell-depleted T cells, or PBMCs.

The table came from immunoSEQ multiplex PCR; TCRdb's copy has only in-frame clones and leaves some out. The data contain roughly 220,000 clones, 84% of them seen just once; the ten biggest clones take up approximately 6.6%. The CDR3 has 16 amino acids. Trimming removed 2 bases from V and 7 bases from J, with 18 bases in between. Germline CDR1 reads LNHDA; CDR2 reads SQIVND (reference sequence). The sequence was obtained from a woman aged 40 to 50 who had recovered from COVID-19. Sequenced material: PBMCs or T cells enriched from blood (not recorded which). The chain combines TRBV19 with TRBJ2-1; weak D call: TRBD2 (5 bases). The CDR3 nucleotides are TGTGCCAGTAGTATATTCGGTTCGTCTAGGAGGAATGAGCAGTTCTTC. Its protein is CASSIFGSSRRNEQFF.